The source of this TCR beta chain is a study of T cell changes during pregnancy in multiple sclerosis. There are 14 residues in the CDR3. Germline V gene lookup returns CDR1 MNHEY and CDR2 SMNVEV (reference sequence). Trimming took off 0 bases at V and 1 base at J, with 6 bases between the two ends. Sequenced by immunoSEQ multiplex PCR; TCRdb stores in-frame clones only, minus some. In the table there are fewer than 90,000 clones, 90% to 95% of which are singletons. This rearrangement joins TRBV27 to TRBJ1-1; D might be TRBD1 (5 bases). This clonotype was sampled from a female donor with multiple sclerosis, enrolled in a pregnancy study. Sequencing was performed on peripheral blood, taken in the first trimester of pregnancy. Here the CDR3 DNA reads TGTGCCAGCAGTTTATCGGGGCAGAACACTGAAGCTTTCTTT. Residues: CASSLSGQNTEAFF.